Described below is a single TCR beta chain sequence and its context. What it binds is not known. Sorted-subset replicate PCRs used 200 ng DNA, approximately 30,000 T cell genomes. The assay was immunoSEQ multiplex PCR, and TCRdb's table has in-frame clones only and misses some. This sample yields approximately 1.4 million clones, of which 95% to 99% are seen a single time; 0.4% to 0.55% belongs to the top ten. The sample belongs to a study of shared clonotypes between healthy human individuals. Across the whole study: Three plates were used per donor for CD4 naive, three for CD4 memory, two for CD8 naive and one for CD8 memory. The study's findings and limits: In several donors, around 5% of naive CD4 clonotypes appeared in common. The generation probabilities recorded for non-shared clonotypes fell below those of clonotypes shared by all four donors.

Trimming pared 7 bases from V and 0 bases from J, leaving 10 bases between. Germline loops: CDR1 LNHDA, CDR2 SQIVND (reference sequence). The CDR3 is 15 residues long. The chain uses TRBV19 and TRBJ2-6; D gene unclear. This TCR was recovered from a young man in good health. Sequencing used naive CD4+ T cells sorted from blood. Subset noted: CD45RA+ positively selected. The CDR3 bases are TGTGCCAGTACACCTTACTCCTCTGGGGCCAACGTCCTGACTTTC. This translates into CASTPYSSGANVLTF.